This T cell receptor (beta chain) was documented in a study of shared clonotypes between healthy human individuals. Roughly 200 ng DNA, about 28,000 T cell genomes, went into each sorted-subset replicate PCR. Method: immunoSEQ multiplex PCR; TCRdb's copy keeps in-frame clones and lacks some. The sample lists more than 2,000,000 clones, approximately 90% seen once, with around 0.15% in the top ten. This clone was observed a handful of times. The sample has other DNA sequences that encode this CDR3 too. Trimming shortened V by 4 bases and J by 3 bases, and 7 bases separated the two germline ends. Germline V gene sequence: CDR1 SGHRS, CDR2 YFSETQ. CDR3 length: 13 residues.

The sample was naive CD4+ T cells sorted from blood. The subset: CD45RA+ positively selected. The TCR was taken from a young man in good health. The gene calls are TRBV5-1 and TRBJ1-4; D gene uncertain. The CDR3: CASSPGPNEKLFF. The CDR3 DNA reads as TGCGCCAGCAGCCCAGGACCTAATGAAAAACTGTTTTTT.